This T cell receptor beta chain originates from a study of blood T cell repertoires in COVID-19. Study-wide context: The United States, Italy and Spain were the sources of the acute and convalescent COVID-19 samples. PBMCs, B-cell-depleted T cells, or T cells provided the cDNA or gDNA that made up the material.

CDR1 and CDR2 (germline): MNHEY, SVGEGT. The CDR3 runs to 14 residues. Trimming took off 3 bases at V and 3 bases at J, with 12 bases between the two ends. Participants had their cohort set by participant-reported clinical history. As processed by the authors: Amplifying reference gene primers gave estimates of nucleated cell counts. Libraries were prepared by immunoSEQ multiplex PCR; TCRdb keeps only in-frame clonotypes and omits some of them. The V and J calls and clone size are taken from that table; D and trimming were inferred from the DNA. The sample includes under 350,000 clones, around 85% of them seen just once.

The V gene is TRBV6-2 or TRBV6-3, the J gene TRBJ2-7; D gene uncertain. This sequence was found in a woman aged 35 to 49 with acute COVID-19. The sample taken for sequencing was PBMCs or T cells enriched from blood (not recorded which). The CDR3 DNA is TGTGCCAGCAGTTATCTTAAGCCCCACTACGAGCAGTACTTC. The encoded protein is CASSYLKPHYEQYF.